Listed here are 30 T cell receptor beta chains from one sample, sequenced in a study of blood T cell repertoires in COVID-19. Clones were sequenced by immunoSEQ multiplex PCR, and TCRdb holds only the in-frame ones, with some missing. Among fewer than 150,000 clones listed, 83% were seen once. Sequencing used PBMCs or T cells enriched from blood (not recorded which). The source is a man aged 25-45 years who had recovered from COVID-19.

This chain uses TRBV19 with TRBJ1-5; 11 bases are shared with TRBD1. The CDR3 covers 15 residues. V shed 2 bases, J shed 6 bases, and the junction held 3 bases outside the gene matches. Germline values: CDR1 LNHDA, CDR2 SQIVND (reference sequence). The chain's CDR3 is CASSIQGQGGQPQHF. Written as DNA, the CDR3 is TGTGCCAGTAGTATACAGGGACAGGGGGGTCAGCCCCAGCATTTT. Variable domain in full (rest from reference TRBV19 and TRBJ1-5): DGGITQSPKYLFRKEGQNVTLSCEQNLNHDAMYWYRQDPGQGLRLIYYSQIVNDFQKGDIAEGYSVSREKKESFPLTVTSAQKNPTAFYLCASSIQGQGGQPQHFGDGTRLSIL.

The rearrangement uses TRBV13 and TRBJ2-5, with TRBD2 as a possible D gene (5 bases). V lost 3 bases, J lost 1 base, and 9 bases lay in between. This CDR3 spans 14 amino acids. The germline V gene has CDR1 PRHDT and CDR2 FYEKMQ (reference sequence). CDR3 in DNA: TGTGCCAGCAGCTTCAAGGACTTCCAAGAGACCCAGTACTTC. Translation gives CASSFKDFQETQYF.

CDR3 sequence (DNA): TGTGCCAGCAGCGTTAGCGGGATCACAGATACGCAGTATTTT. Amino acids: CASSVSGITDTQYF. The chain couples TRBV9 to TRBJ2-3, with 8 bases fitting TRBD2. With 2 bases clipped from V and 2 bases from J, the junction kept 1 base outside the gene matches. Germline assignment: CDR1 SGDLS and CDR2 YYNGEE. The CDR3 totals 14 residues.

V gene TRBV5-1 combines with J gene TRBJ2-5; TRBD2 aligns across 12 bases. V gave up 4 bases and J gave up 3 bases; unmatched junction bases: 7. CDR1 is SGHRS and CDR2 is YFSETQ in the germline V gene. CDR3 size: 16 residues. CDR3 residues: CASSGNLAGGKETQYF. The CDR3 region has the DNA TGCGCCAGCAGCGGAAATCTAGCGGGAGGGAAAGAGACCCAGTACTTC.

The chain combines TRBV5-1 with TRBJ2-6; 7 nucleotides align to TRBD1. J was trimmed by 0 bases and V by 0 bases; bases with no gene match: 0. The CDR3 spans 16 residues. Germline values: CDR1 SGHRS, CDR2 YFSETQ. The CDR3 reads CASSLEGASGANVLTF. CDR3 DNA: TGCGCCAGCAGCTTGGAGGGGGCCTCTGGGGCCAACGTCCTGACTTTC.

The J gene is TRBJ2-3, the V gene TRBV7-2, with a weak D call TRBD1 (7 bases). V gave up 4 bases and J gave up 1 base, with 21 bases separating them. The CDR3 is 18 residues long. Germline CDR1 is SGHTA and CDR2 is FQGNSA. CDR3 sequence: CASSSLGRSGGGTDTQYF. The DNA for the CDR3 is TGTGCCAGCAGCTCTTTGGGGAGGTCAGGGGGAGGCACAGATACGCAGTATTTT.

This clone has a handful of counts. The rearrangement uses TRBV19 and TRBJ1-2; 7 bases agree with TRBD1. Germline lookup yields CDR1 LNHDA and CDR2 SQIVND (reference sequence). Trimming cost V 5 bases and J 4 bases; bases outside gene matches: 13. This CDR3 contains 16 residues. CDR3 in DNA: TGTGCCAGTAGTCCTGGGACAGCCAGCCGGGCCTATGGCTACACCTTC. Translating gives CASSPGTASRAYGYTF. The full variable domain, in which reference TRBV19 and TRBJ1-2 provide the parts outside the CDR3, is DGGITQSPKYLFRKEGQNVTLSCEQNLNHDAMYWYRQDPGQGLRLIYYSQIVNDFQKGDIAEGYSVSREKKESFPLTVTSAQKNPTAFYLCASSPGTASRAYGYTFGSGTRLTVV.

The rearrangement links TRBV11-2 to TRBJ1-5; TRBD1 is a possible D gene (5 bases). Trimming shortened V by 1 base and J by 3 bases, and 10 bases separated the two germline ends. Germline V CDR1 and CDR2: SGHAT, FQNNGV. The CDR3 has 15 amino acids. DNA of the CDR3: TGTGCCAGCAGCTTAGGCCAGGGCTACAATCAGCCCCAGCATTTT. This codes for CASSLGQGYNQPQHF.

The genes are TRBV10-1 and TRBJ2-7; D is possibly TRBD2 (6 bases). CDR1 and CDR2 (germline): WNHNN, SYGVQD (reference sequence). The ends were cut back, 4 bases at V and 2 bases at J, with 15 bases in the middle. CDR3 length equals 15 residues. The CDR3: CASSGDFNGAYEQYF. CDR3 in DNA: TGCGCCAGCAGTGGGGACTTCAATGGCGCCTACGAGCAGTACTTC.

The gene calls are TRBV9 and TRBJ1-2; D is ambiguous. Looked up from germline, CDR1 is SGDLS and CDR2 is YYNGEE. The germline V and J ends were trimmed by 4 bases and 3 bases, with 10 bases remaining between them. The CDR3 has 13 residues. The CDR3 DNA reads as TGTGCCAGCAGCCAGCGGGAGTACTATGGCTACACCTTC. Translated: CASSQREYYGYTF.

This clone has more than one count but fewer than ten. CDR3 nucleotides: TGTGCCAGCAGTTACGGCGACCGACTCACAGATACGCAGTATTTT. Its translation: CASSYGDRLTDTQYF. The chain is built from TRBV6-5 and TRBJ2-3; D not certain. The germline CDR1 and CDR2 sequences are MNHEY and SVGAGI. V shed 2 bases and J shed 2 bases, with 11 bases lying between them. The CDR3 has 15 residues.

This clone was seen once. V gene TRBV5-1 combines with J gene TRBJ2-5; the match to TRBD2 covers 13 bases. The germline V gene encodes CDR1 SGHRS and CDR2 YFSETQ. The CDR3 sequence is 14 residues long. V lost 4 bases, J lost 5 bases, and 2 bases stayed unmatched. In DNA form, the CDR3 reads TGCGCCAGCAGCCAGGGACTAGCGGGGGAGACCCAGTACTTC. Translation: CASSQGLAGETQYF.

The V gene is TRBV2, the J gene TRBJ1-6; TRBD1 might be the D (5 bases). The CDR3 totals 14 residues. Trimming pared 3 bases from V and 4 bases from J, leaving 7 bases between. Germline assignment: CDR1 SNHLY and CDR2 FYNNEI. CDR3 DNA: TGTGCCAGCAGTGACCGGGGGTATAATTCACCCCTCCACTTT. Translating gives CASSDRGYNSPLHF.

The chain has TRBV4-1 and TRBJ1-1; tentatively, D is TRBD1 (6 bases). The CDR3 is made up of 14 amino acids. CDR1 is MGHRA and CDR2 is YSYEKL in the germline V gene. V lost 1 base to trimming and J lost 1 base, with 7 bases between them. The DNA for the CDR3 is TGCGCCAGCAGCCAAGCACAGGGGAACACTGAAGCTTTCTTT. Translating it yields CASSQAQGNTEAFF.

This sequence joins TRBV6-6 and TRBJ2-6; D gene uncertain. V lost 7 bases to trimming and J lost 0 bases, with 10 bases between them. CDR3 length equals 15 residues. Per the germline V gene, CDR1 is MNHNY and CDR2 is SVGAGI (reference sequence). The CDR3 DNA reads as TGTGCCAGCAACCTAGAGAGCTCTGGGGCCAACGTCCTGACTTTC. It specifies CASNLESSGANVLTF.

J is TRBJ2-2 and V is TRBV20-1; D is perhaps TRBD1 (6 bases). Germline V gene data show CDR1 as DFQATT and CDR2 as SNEGSKA (reference sequence). V gave up 6 bases and J gave up 7 bases, with 9 bases separating them. This CDR3 is built from 11 residues. DNA of the CDR3: TGCAGTGCACAAGGGGGCGGGGAGCTGTTTTTT. Residues: CSAQGGGELFF.

This chain links TRBV5-8 with TRBJ1-2; tentative D call: TRBD1 (5 bases). The CDR3 contains 12 residues. Deletions cut 2 bases from V and 7 bases from J, with 9 bases between. In germline, CDR1 is SGHTS, CDR2 YDEGEE. The DNA of the CDR3 is TGTGCCAGCAGCTTTCCAGGGTTTGGCTACACCTTC. As protein: CASSFPGFGYTF.

The J gene is TRBJ1-2, the V gene TRBV19, with D possibly matching TRBD1 (6 bases). This CDR3 is 15 amino acids long. V shed 3 bases and J shed 4 bases, with 15 bases lying between them. Germline V gene data show CDR1 as LNHDA and CDR2 as SQIVND (reference sequence). DNA for the CDR3: TGTGCCAGTAGTATCCAGGGGCTCCTTAGCTATGGCTACACCTTC. This codes for CASSIQGLLSYGYTF.

This chain connects TRBV3-1 (or the pseudogene TRBV3-2) to TRBJ2-5, with a weak D call TRBD1 (5 bases). There are 15 residues in the CDR3. CDR1 is LGHDT and CDR2 is YNNKEL in the germline V gene (reference sequence). V was shortened by 2 bases and J by 5 bases, with 15 bases between the two germline ends. The DNA for the CDR3 is TGTGCCAGCAGCCAATCGACAGTGGATGGGGAGACCCAGTACTTC. This sequence encodes CASSQSTVDGETQYF.

This clone was seen more than once but under ten times. This chain joins TRBV13 and TRBJ2-7; 10 bases fit TRBD1. CDR1 and CDR2 (germline): PRHDT, FYEKMQ (reference sequence). This CDR3 is 15 amino acids long. Losses at the gene ends were 5 bases for V and 7 bases for J; bases not matched to a gene: 11. The CDR3 reads CASSGAGTGVGEQYF. CDR3 bases: TGTGCCAGCAGCGGCGCCGGGACAGGGGTAGGGGAGCAGTACTTC.

The chain couples TRBV4-1 to TRBJ2-3, with a tentative D call TRBD2 (6 bases). Germline CDR1 is MGHRA and CDR2 is YSYEKL. V was pared by 5 bases and J by 3 bases, with 9 bases between. The CDR3 has 13 residues. The CDR3 sequence is CASSAGGTDTQYF. In DNA form, the CDR3 reads TGCGCCAGCAGCGCCGGGGGTACAGATACGCAGTATTTT.

V and J are TRBV19 and TRBJ2-1; 13 bases agree with TRBD2. The CDR3 has 18 residues. The V segment lost 7 bases and the J segment 5 bases; nucleotides outside the gene matches: 14. Germline assignment: CDR1 LNHDA and CDR2 SQIVND (reference sequence). The chain's CDR3 is CASNPNSGTSGINNEQFF. CDR3 nucleotides: TGTGCCAGTAACCCCAACTCTGGGACTAGCGGGATTAACAATGAGCAGTTCTTC.

This sequence joins TRBV12-3 or TRBV12-4 and TRBJ2-5; tentative D call: TRBD1 (6 bases). V lost 0 bases and J 5 bases, leaving 7 bases between the germline ends. There are 13 residues in the CDR3. CDR3 nucleotide sequence: TGTGCCAGCAGTTTAGCGCAGGGGGAGACCCAGTACTTC. This codes for CASSLAQGETQYF.

The chain links TRBV19 to TRBJ1-5, with TRBD1 matching over 8 bases. The germline CDR1 and CDR2 sequences are LNHDA and SQIVND (reference sequence). V shed 7 bases, J shed 4 bases, and the junction held 12 bases outside the gene matches. The CDR3 has 16 residues. CDR3 amino acids: CASTTVGQGGNQPQHF. The CDR3 DNA is TGTGCCAGTACAACGGTTGGACAGGGCGGAAATCAGCCCCAGCATTTT.

The V call is TRBV30, the J call TRBJ1-3, with D perhaps matching TRBD1 (5 bases). Trimming took 1 base from V and 3 from J, leaving 13 bases between them. Germline V lookup: CDR1 GTSNPN, CDR2 SVGIG (reference sequence). The CDR3 totals 15 residues. CDR3 sequence reads: CAWSGKGAGGNTIYF. CDR3 DNA: TGTGCCTGGAGTGGAAAAGGGGCCGGTGGAAACACCATATATTTT. The entire variable domain, with the rest obtained from reference TRBV30 and TRBJ1-3, is as follows: SQTIHQWPATLVQPVGSPLSLECTVEGTSNPNLYWYRQAAGRGLQLLFYSVGIGQISSEVPQNLSASRPQDRQFILSSKKLLLSDSGFYLCAWSGKGAGGNTIYFGEGSWLTVV.

The genes are TRBV30 and TRBJ2-1; 8 nucleotides align to TRBD2. V shed 4 bases and J 6 bases; nucleotides not matched to a gene: 14. This CDR3 contains 16 residues. The germline gives CDR1 GTSNPN, CDR2 SVGIG (reference sequence). For the CDR3, the DNA is TGTGCCTGGACCCCTCCAGGGCTAGCGGGTCTCAATGAGCAGTTCTTC. This encodes CAWTPPGLAGLNEQFF.

In DNA form, the CDR3 reads TGTGCCAGCTCAACAGGGGGCTATGAGCAGTTCTTC. This codes for CASSTGGYEQFF. This rearrangement joins TRBV18 to TRBJ2-1, with 9 bases matching TRBD1. The CDR3 has 12 residues. Germline V CDR1 and CDR2: KGHSH, LQKENI. The ends lost 5 bases at V and 8 bases at J; junction bases unmatched: 1.

This sequence joins TRBV29-1 and TRBJ2-1; 7 nucleotides match TRBD1. Germline V lookup: CDR1 SQVTM, CDR2 ANQGSEA. This CDR3 has 16 residues. V was pared by 1 base and J by 3 bases, with 9 bases of the junction left unmatched. As DNA, the CDR3 is TGCAGCGTTGAAGGCGCACAGGGGTCTGACTACAATGAGCAGTTCTTC. Its translation: CSVEGAQGSDYNEQFF.

The gene calls are TRBV9 and TRBJ2-3; the match to TRBD2 covers 11 bases. The CDR3 extends over 15 amino acids. Germline values: CDR1 SGDLS, CDR2 YYNGEE. V shed 0 bases and J 6 bases; nucleotides not matched to a gene: 3. This CDR3 reads CASSVGLAGRDTQYF. The CDR3 bases are TGTGCCAGCAGCGTAGGACTAGCGGGACGTGATACGCAGTATTTT.

The chain couples TRBV10-2 to TRBJ2-1; 8 positions agree with TRBD2. CDR3 length: 16 amino acids. From germline, CDR1 is WSHSY and CDR2 SAAADI. The V segment lost 2 bases and the J segment 6 bases; nucleotides outside the gene matches: 9. In DNA, the CDR3 is TGCGCCAGCAGTGAGCGGGGGGGCGCGTCGGTCAATGAGCAGTTCTTC. It yields the protein CASSERGGASVNEQFF.